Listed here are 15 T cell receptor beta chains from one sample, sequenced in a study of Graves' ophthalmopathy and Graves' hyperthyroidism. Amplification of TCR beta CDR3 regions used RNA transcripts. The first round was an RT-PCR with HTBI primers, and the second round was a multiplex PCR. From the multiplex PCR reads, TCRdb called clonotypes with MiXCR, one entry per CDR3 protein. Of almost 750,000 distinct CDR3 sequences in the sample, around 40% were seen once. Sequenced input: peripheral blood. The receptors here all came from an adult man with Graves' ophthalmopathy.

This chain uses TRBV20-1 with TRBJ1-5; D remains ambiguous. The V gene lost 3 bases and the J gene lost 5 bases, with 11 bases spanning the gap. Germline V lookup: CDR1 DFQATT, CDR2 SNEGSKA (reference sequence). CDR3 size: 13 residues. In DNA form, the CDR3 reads TGCAGTGCTAGTTCAGACTCTGATCAGCCCCAGCATTTT. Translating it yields CSASSDSDQPQHF.

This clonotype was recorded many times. CDR3 loop: CASSARDIDQPQHF. DNA of the CDR3: TGTGCCAGCAGCGCAAGGGACATCGATCAGCCCCAGCATTTT. The V gene is TRBV9, the J gene TRBJ1-5, with D perhaps TRBD1 (6 bases). Germline CDR1 is SGDLS and CDR2 is YYNGEE. V lost 3 bases and J 5 bases, leaving 12 bases between the germline ends. The CDR3 is 14 residues long.

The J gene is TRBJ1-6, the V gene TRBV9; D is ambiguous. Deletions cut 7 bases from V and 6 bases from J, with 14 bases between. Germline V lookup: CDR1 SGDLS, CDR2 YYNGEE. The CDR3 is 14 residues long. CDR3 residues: CASSPLDTNSPLHF. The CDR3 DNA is TGTGCCAGCTCACCACTTGACACTAATTCACCCCTCCACTTT.

The CDR3 region has the DNA TGTGCCAGCAGCTTAGTGGGGGGTGCTAATTCACCCCTCCACTTT. As protein: CASSLVGGANSPLHF. The rearrangement joins TRBV11-2 to TRBJ1-6; tentatively, D is TRBD1 (5 bases). Germline-derived CDR1 and CDR2 are SGHAT and FQNNGV. The length of the CDR3 is 15 residues. The ends were cut back, 1 base at V and 6 bases at J, with 10 bases in the middle.

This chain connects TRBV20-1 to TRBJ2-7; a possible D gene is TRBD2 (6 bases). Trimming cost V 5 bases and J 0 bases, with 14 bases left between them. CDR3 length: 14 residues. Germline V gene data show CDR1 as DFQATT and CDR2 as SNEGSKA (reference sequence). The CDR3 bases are TGCAGTGCTTCGCGGCGGGAAAGCTCCTACGAGCAGTACTTC. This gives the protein CSASRRESSYEQYF.

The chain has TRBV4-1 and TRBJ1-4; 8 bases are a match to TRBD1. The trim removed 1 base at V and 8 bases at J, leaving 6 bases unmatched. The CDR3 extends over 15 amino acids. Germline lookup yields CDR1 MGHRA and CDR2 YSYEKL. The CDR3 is CASSQVQGAEEKLFF. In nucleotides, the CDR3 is TGCGCCAGCAGCCAAGTTCAGGGGGCGGAAGAAAAACTGTTTTTT.

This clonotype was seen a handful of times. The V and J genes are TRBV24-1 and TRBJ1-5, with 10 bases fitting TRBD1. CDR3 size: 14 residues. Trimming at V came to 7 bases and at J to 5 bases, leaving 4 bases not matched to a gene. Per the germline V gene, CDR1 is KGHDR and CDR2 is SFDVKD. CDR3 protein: CATRSGTGDQPQHF. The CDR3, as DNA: TGTGCCACCAGGTCAGGGACAGGGGATCAGCCCCAGCATTTT.

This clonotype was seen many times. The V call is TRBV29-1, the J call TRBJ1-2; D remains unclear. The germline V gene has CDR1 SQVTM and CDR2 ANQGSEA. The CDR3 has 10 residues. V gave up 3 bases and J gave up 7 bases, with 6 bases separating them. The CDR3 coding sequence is TGCAGCGTTGAGGCCGGTGGCTACACCTTC. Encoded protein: CSVEAGGYTF.

The CDR3 sequence: CASSLAVTRGKDTQYF. In DNA, the CDR3 is TGTGCCAGCAGCTTGGCAGTTACTAGAGGGAAAGATACGCAGTATTTT. The chain couples TRBV7-9 to TRBJ2-3; possibly TRBD2 for D (5 bases). The CDR3 covers 16 residues. CDR1 SEHNR and CDR2 FQNEAQ come from the germline V gene (reference sequence). Trimming pared 3 bases from V and 5 bases from J, leaving 18 bases between.

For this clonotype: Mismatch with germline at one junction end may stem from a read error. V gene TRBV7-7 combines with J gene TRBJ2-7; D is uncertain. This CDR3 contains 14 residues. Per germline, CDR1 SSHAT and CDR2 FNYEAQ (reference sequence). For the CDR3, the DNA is TGTGCTAGCAGCTTAGCAGAAGGGCACTACGAGCAGTACTTC. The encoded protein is CASSLAEGHYEQYF.

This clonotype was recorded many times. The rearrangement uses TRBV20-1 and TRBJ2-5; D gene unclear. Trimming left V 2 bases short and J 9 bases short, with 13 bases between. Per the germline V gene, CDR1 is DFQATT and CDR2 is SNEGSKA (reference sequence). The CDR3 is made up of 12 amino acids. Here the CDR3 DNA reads TGCAGTGCTAGACGGGCCACGCGGTCCCAGTACTTC. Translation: CSARRATRSQYF.

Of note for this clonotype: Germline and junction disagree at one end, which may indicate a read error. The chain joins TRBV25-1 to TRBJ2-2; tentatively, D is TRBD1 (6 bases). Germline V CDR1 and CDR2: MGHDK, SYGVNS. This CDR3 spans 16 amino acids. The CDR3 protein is CASSREDRRNTGELFF. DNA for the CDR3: TGCGCCAGCAGCCGAGAGGACAGAAGGAACACCGGGGAGCTGTTTTTT.

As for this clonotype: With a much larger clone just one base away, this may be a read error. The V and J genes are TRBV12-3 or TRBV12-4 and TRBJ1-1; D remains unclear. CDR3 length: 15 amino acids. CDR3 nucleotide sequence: TGTGCCAGCAGTTTTCATTTCGAGGGAGGCACTGAAGCTTCCTTT. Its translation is CASSFHFEGGTEASF.

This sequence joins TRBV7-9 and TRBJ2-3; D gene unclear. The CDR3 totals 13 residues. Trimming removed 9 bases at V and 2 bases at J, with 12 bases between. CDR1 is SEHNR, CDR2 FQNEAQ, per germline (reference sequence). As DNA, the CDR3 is TGTGCCAGTTCTTTGGGCCTCACAGATACGCAGTATTTT. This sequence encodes CASSLGLTDTQYF.

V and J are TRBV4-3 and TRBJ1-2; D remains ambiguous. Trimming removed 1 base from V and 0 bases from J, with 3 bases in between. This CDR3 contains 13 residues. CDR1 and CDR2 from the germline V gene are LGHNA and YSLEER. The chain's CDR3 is CASSQVTNYGYTF. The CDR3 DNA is TGCGCCAGCAGCCAAGTGACTAACTATGGCTACACCTTC.